Presented here are 32 T cell receptor beta chains from one specimen sequenced in a study of regulatory T cells in long-lasting Graves disease (dated by TCRdb to the early 2020s). The library came from multiplex PCR. The instrument given in TCRdb is Illumina HiSeq 4000. To build TCR beta libraries, CDR3 regions were amplified by Arm-PCR using iRepertoire HTBI primers. TCRdb took the public reads, trimmed them with fastp at Q25, ran MiXCR for clone calling and kept in-frame beta chains. Entries that share a CDR3 protein sequence are merged under the most common genes and DNA. The sample table contains roughly 380,000 distinct CDR3 sequences; only one count was recorded for approximately 15% of them. The ten largest make up roughly 27% of the sample. What the time point label conveys for this sample: newly diagnosed GD, antithyroid drugs for less than 3 months. For both TCR sequencing and RNA sequencing, RNA was extracted from PBMCs in TRIzol.

These data were likewise used in another study, on T cells in Graves' hyperthyroidism and ophthalmopathy.

The material was peripheral blood mononuclear cells (PBMCs), obtained at new diagnosis, from a patient treated with antithyroid drugs. The origin of the receptors is a man in his forties with Graves disease. Donor details come from another sample of the same person, matched by shared clones.

The chain has TRBV5-1 and TRBJ2-4, with 7 positions matching TRBD1. Germline-derived CDR1 and CDR2 are SGHRS and YFSETQ. V lost 4 bases to trimming and J lost 11 bases; unmatched junction nucleotides: 9. This CDR3 spans 13 amino acids. The CDR3, as DNA: TGCGCCAGCAGCACCGGGGACAGAAGTTTTCAGTACTTC. Its protein product is CASSTGDRSFQYF.

This clonotype was detected many times. The chain carries TRBV3-1 and TRBJ1-5, with a weak D call TRBD1 (6 bases). CDR1 LGHDT and CDR2 YNNKEL come from the germline V gene (reference sequence). Trimming pared 1 base from V and 5 bases from J, leaving 6 bases between. CDR3 length: 13 amino acids. The CDR3 DNA sequence: TGTGCCAGCAGCCAAGCAGGGGATCAGCCCCAGCATTTT. It yields the protein CASSQAGDQPQHF.

This clonotype was seen repeatedly, ten times or more. This sequence joins TRBV20-1 and TRBJ1-5; D unclear. Trimming shortened V by 0 bases and J by 1 base, and 4 bases separated the two germline ends. This CDR3 comprises 13 residues. Germline CDR1 DFQATT, CDR2 SNEGSKA (reference sequence). The chain's CDR3 is CSARDLSNQPQHF. In DNA form, the CDR3 reads TGCAGTGCTAGAGATCTGAGCAATCAGCCCCAGCATTTT.

This clonotype was seen at least ten times. V usage is TRBV4-1 and J usage is TRBJ2-1; D gene ambiguous. The CDR3 runs 15 residues. V was pared by 0 bases and J by 4 bases, with 10 bases between. The germline V gene has CDR1 MGHRA and CDR2 YSYEKL. The CDR3 reads CASSQEALGYNEQFF. The CDR3 nucleotides are TGCGCCAGCAGCCAAGAGGCCCTCGGGTACAATGAGCAGTTCTTC.

CDR3 amino acids: CASSLRGPREKLFF. The CDR3 DNA reads as TGTGCCAGCAGTTTAAGAGGGCCTCGGGAAAAACTGTTTTTT. The chain carries TRBV27 and TRBJ1-4; no clear D gene. This CDR3 contains 14 residues. V gave up 2 bases and J gave up 8 bases, with 12 bases separating them. CDR1 is MNHEY and CDR2 is SMNVEV in the germline V gene (reference sequence). The full variable domain, in which reference TRBV27 and TRBJ1-4 provide the parts outside the CDR3, is EAQVTQNPRYLITVTGKKLTVTCSQNMNHEYMSWYRQDPGLGLRQIYYSMNVEVTDKGDVPEGYKVSRKEKRNFPLILESPSPNQTSLYFCASSLRGPREKLFFGSGTQLSVL.

This clonotype was seen repeatedly, ten times or more. This sequence joins TRBV5-1 and TRBJ1-1; 7 bases align to TRBD1. The CDR3 length is 14 residues. The J segment lost 3 bases and the V segment lost 2 bases, leaving 4 bases of the junction unmatched. CDR1 and CDR2 from the germline V gene are SGHRS and YFSETQ. The CDR3 reads CASSFAGGDTEAFF. CDR3 coding DNA: TGCGCCAGCAGCTTCGCAGGGGGGGACACTGAAGCTTTCTTT.

This clonotype was observed at least ten times. The chain is built from TRBV5-5 and TRBJ2-1, with TRBD1 identical over 9 bases. V shed 3 bases, J shed 15 bases, and the junction held 19 bases outside the gene matches. Germline assignment: CDR1 SGHKS and CDR2 YYEKEE (reference sequence). The CDR3 runs to 16 residues. The CDR3 sequence: CASSYGTLDRGQIVFF. In nucleotides, the CDR3 is TGTGCCAGCAGCTATGGGACCCTGGACAGGGGTCAGATTGTGTTCTTC.

As for this clonotype: This is likely an artifact of a read error, given a far larger clone one base away. The V gene is TRBV7-2, the J gene TRBJ2-7; no clear D. The J call may be wrong; the DNA end is better matched by TRBJ2-5. The CDR3 extends over 14 amino acids. CDR1 is SGHTA and CDR2 is FQGNSA in the germline V gene. CDR3 amino acids: CTSSTVGAVGTQYF. Written as DNA, the CDR3 is TGTACCAGCAGCACTGTGGGTGCAGTAGGGACCCAGTACTTC.

In this sample, this clonotype turned up many times. V usage is TRBV12-3 or TRBV12-4 and J usage is TRBJ2-3; D ambiguous. The V and J ends lost 5 bases and 0 bases respectively, with 15 bases between them. The CDR3 contains 16 residues. The CDR3 nucleotides read TGTGCCAGCAGTCCGCCCCCGGTGACTAGCACAGATACGCAGTATTTT. Encoded protein: CASSPPPVTSTDTQYF.

The chain joins TRBV20-1 to TRBJ1-5; D is unclear. Germline CDR1 reads DFQATT; CDR2 reads SNEGSKA (reference sequence). The CDR3 runs to 16 residues. The V gene lost 0 bases and the J gene lost 2 bases, with 14 bases spanning the gap. The CDR3 spells CSARDIGQWGNQPQHF. DNA of the CDR3: TGCAGTGCTAGAGACATCGGTCAGTGGGGCAATCAGCCCCAGCATTTT.

V is TRBV5-5 and J is TRBJ2-2; D perhaps matches TRBD1 (6 bases). CDR3 size: 12 residues. Germline lookup yields CDR1 SGHKS and CDR2 YYEKEE (reference sequence). Trimming left V 3 bases short and J 7 bases short, with 7 bases between. CDR3 DNA sequence: TGTGCCAGCAGCTCCAGGGGCGGGGAGCTGTTTTTT. Protein sequence: CASSSRGGELFF.

This clonotype was counted many times. V gene TRBV3-1 combines with J gene TRBJ2-7; weak D call: TRBD2 (5 bases). V dropped 1 base and J dropped 0 bases, with 13 bases sitting between them. The CDR3 is 16 residues long. From germline, CDR1 is LGHDT and CDR2 YNNKEL (reference sequence). DNA of the CDR3: TGTGCCAGCAGCCAAGCTATTCAGGCGGGCTCCTACGAGCAGTACTTC. This sequence encodes CASSQAIQAGSYEQYF.

As regards this clonotype: Given a far larger clone just one base away, this is likely a sequencing read error. The V call is TRBV6-2 or TRBV6-3, the J call TRBJ2-2; D remains unclear. V was shortened by 5 bases and J by 7 bases, with 11 bases between the two germline ends. This CDR3 spans 13 amino acids. Germline V gene lookup returns CDR1 MNHEY and CDR2 SVGEGT. The CDR3 sequence is CASSVGFGGELFF. The CDR3 region has the DNA TGTGCCAGCAGTGTTGGGTTCGGCGGGGAGCTGTTTTTT.

This clonotype was detected ten times or more. The chain joins TRBV9 to TRBJ2-3, with D unresolved. The CDR3 covers 12 residues. Germline-derived CDR1 and CDR2 are SGDLS and YYNGEE. V was trimmed by 5 bases and J by 2 bases, leaving 6 bases between them. The CDR3 bases are TGTGCCAGCAGGGGCGCCACAGATACGCAGTATTTT. Protein sequence: CASRGATDTQYF.

This clonotype turned up a few times. The rearrangement uses TRBV10-3 and TRBJ2-7, with 7 nucleotides matching TRBD2. V dropped 2 bases and J dropped 4; count of bases not matched to a gene: 8. CDR1 is ENHRY and CDR2 is SYGVKD in the germline V gene. The CDR3 is 15 residues long. For the CDR3, the DNA is TGTGCCATCAGTGAGACGCGAGCGGGGTTGTACGAGCAGTACTTC. Residues: CAISETRAGLYEQYF.

This clonotype showed up many times. CDR3 sequence (DNA): TGCAGTGCTGGGCTCGGGGGGGCCACAGATACGCAGTATTTT. Translated, it gives CSAGLGGATDTQYF. The chain combines TRBV20-1 with TRBJ2-3; 8 bases align to TRBD2. Germline V gene data show CDR1 as DFQATT and CDR2 as SNEGSKA (reference sequence). Trimming took 5 bases from V and 2 from J; bases not matched to a gene: 6. The length of the CDR3 is 14 residues.

This clonotype has a count of ten or more. The chain employs TRBV7-2 and TRBJ2-7; D is perhaps TRBD1 or TRBD2 (5 bases each). Germline assignment: CDR1 SGHTA and CDR2 FQGNSA. The CDR3 is 15 amino acids. V was shortened by 5 bases and J by 0 bases, with 14 bases between the two germline ends. Here the CDR3 reads CASSPGTFSSYEQYF. As DNA, the CDR3 is TGTGCCAGCAGCCCTGGGACGTTCAGCTCCTACGAGCAGTACTTC.

Ten or more counts support this clonotype. The chain has TRBV9 and TRBJ2-1; TRBD1 or TRBD2 may be the D gene (5 bases each). This CDR3 region has 15 residues. Trimming took off 3 bases at V and 2 bases at J, with 12 bases between the two ends. The germline V gene has CDR1 SGDLS and CDR2 YYNGEE. The DNA of the CDR3 is TGTGCCAGCAGCGAGGTGGGGGATCCCTACAATGAGCAGTTCTTC. Its translation is CASSEVGDPYNEQFF.

The V and J genes are TRBV7-2 and TRBJ2-7; D call uncertain. Trimming took 6 bases from V and 2 from J, leaving 17 bases between them. Germline V gives CDR1 SGHTA, CDR2 FQGNSA. The CDR3 spans 15 residues. In DNA, the CDR3 is TGTGCCAGCAGTCCCTACAGCACCTATCCCTACGAGCAGTACTTC. Protein: CASSPYSTYPYEQYF.

On this clonotype: This could be a read error, since a much larger clone is one nucleotide away. The genes are TRBV6-2 or TRBV6-3 and TRBJ2-3; D not certain. The CDR3 is 11 amino acids. V shed 6 bases and J shed 2 bases, with 3 bases lying between them. CDR1 MNHEY and CDR2 SVGEGT come from the germline V gene. The CDR3 protein is CASRATDTQYF. The CDR3 bases are TGTGCCAGCAGGGCCACAGATACGCAGTATTTT.

A single count supports this clonotype. The CDR3 nucleotides are TGTGCCAGCAGCTTTGCCGGGGGGGCCGCGAATGAGCAGTTCTTC. Protein product: CASSFAGGAANEQFF. The chain joins TRBV7-9 to TRBJ2-1, with 8 bases aligning to TRBD2. The CDR3 is 15 residues long. J lost 7 bases, V lost 3 bases, and 8 bases had no gene match. Germline assignment: CDR1 SEHNR and CDR2 FQNEAQ (reference sequence).

This clonotype was observed a handful of times. This sequence joins TRBV24-1 and TRBJ2-3; D perhaps matches TRBD2 (5 bases). V gave up 6 bases and J gave up 3 bases, with 9 bases separating them. The CDR3 loop spans 13 amino acids. CDR1 KGHDR and CDR2 SFDVKD come from the germline V gene. Here the CDR3 DNA reads TGTGCCACCAGTAAGGGAGAAACAGATACGCAGTATTTT. It codes for CATSKGETDTQYF.

This clonotype was counted at least ten times. The V call is TRBV27, the J call TRBJ1-5; TRBD1 is a possible D gene (6 bases). V dropped 8 bases and J dropped 3 bases, with 11 bases sitting between them. This CDR3 is built from 13 residues. Germline loops: CDR1 MNHEY, CDR2 SMNVEV (reference sequence). The CDR3 region has the DNA TGTGCCAGCTCTCAGGGGATCAATCAGCCCCAGCATTTT. Translated, it gives CASSQGINQPQHF.

This clonotype appeared a few times. The chain joins TRBV20-1 to TRBJ1-1; TRBD1 aligns across 7 bases. With V trimmed by 6 bases and J by 2 bases, 12 bases remained unmatched. This CDR3 is 15 amino acids long. Germline CDR1 is DFQATT and CDR2 is SNEGSKA (reference sequence). The CDR3 sequence: CSARGAGGTNTEAFF. CDR3 coding DNA: TGCAGTGCCAGGGGGGCGGGCGGAACCAACACTGAAGCTTTCTTT.

This clonotype was observed many times. The DNA of the CDR3 is TGTGCCACCAGTGATGGGGGTCGAGGCTACGAGCAGTACTTC. Its protein is CATSDGGRGYEQYF. The rearrangement links TRBV24-1 to TRBJ2-7; TRBD1 or TRBD2 may be the D gene (5 bases each). This CDR3 region has 14 residues. CDR1 and CDR2 from the germline V gene are KGHDR and SFDVKD. The V gene lost 3 bases and the J gene lost 3 bases, with 11 bases spanning the gap.

In this sample, this clonotype turned up many times. This sequence joins TRBV2 and TRBJ1-2; D is unresolved. The CDR3 has 14 residues. V dropped 2 bases and J dropped 4 bases, with 11 bases sitting between them. Germline CDR1 is SNHLY and CDR2 is FYNNEI. CDR3 sequence: CASSESGRLYGYTF. The CDR3 nucleotides read TGTGCCAGCAGTGAAAGCGGAAGGCTCTATGGCTACACCTTC.

As to this clonotype: Possible read error: a much larger clone is one base away. This chain uses TRBV2 with TRBJ1-4; the D is unclear. This CDR3 comprises 14 residues. V lost 4 bases and J lost 7, with 13 bases in between. In germline, CDR1 is SNHLY, CDR2 FYNNEI. The CDR3 protein is CASSGIGSGEKLFF. The CDR3 coding sequence is TGTGCCAGCAGTGGAATAGGGAGTGGTGAAAAACTGTTTTTT.

This clonotype was found many times. The V call is TRBV7-9, the J call TRBJ2-3; a weak D match, TRBD2 (6 bases). V lost 0 bases, J lost 4 bases, and 17 bases lay in between. Germline CDR1 reads SEHNR; CDR2 reads FQNEAQ (reference sequence). The CDR3 is 17 residues long. The CDR3 protein is CASSLAWTTGRADTQYF. As DNA, the CDR3 is TGTGCCAGCAGCTTAGCGTGGACTACGGGCCGGGCAGATACGCAGTATTTT.

V and J are TRBV5-1 and TRBJ2-2; D not certain. CDR1 is SGHRS and CDR2 is YFSETQ in the germline V gene. This CDR3 is built from 14 residues. The V and J ends lost 0 bases and 3 bases respectively, with 6 bases between them. The CDR3: CASSLVQDTGELFF. The CDR3 DNA is TGCGCCAGCAGCTTGGTGCAGGACACCGGGGAGCTGTTTTTT.

Ten or more counts support this clonotype. V and J are TRBV19 and TRBJ2-5; weak D call: TRBD2 (5 bases). CDR3 length: 12 residues. CDR1 LNHDA and CDR2 SQIVND come from the germline V gene (reference sequence). Trimming stripped 9 bases from V and 1 base from J, with 9 bases between. The CDR3 DNA follows: TGTGCCAGCAGTGGAGGCCAAGAGACCCAGTACTTC. Amino acids: CASSGGQETQYF.

This clonotype was counted many times. One end of the junction is discordant with germline, which a read error may explain. The V gene is TRBV9, the J gene TRBJ1-1; D is ambiguous. The CDR3 totals 14 residues. Germline CDR1 SGDLS, CDR2 YYNGEE. CDR3 coding DNA: TGCGCCAGCAGCTTGTTAGCTTTGAACACTGAAGCTTTCTTT. It specifies CASSLLALNTEAFF.

This clonotype has just a few counts. The chain has TRBV5-1 and TRBJ1-1, with TRBD1 matching over 7 bases. The CDR3 spans 16 residues. Trimming cost V 0 bases and J 4 bases; bases outside gene matches: 9. Per germline, CDR1 SGHRS and CDR2 YFSETQ. The CDR3 reads CASSLAGGGLVTEAFF. The CDR3 nucleotides are TGCGCCAGCAGCTTGGCAGGGGGGGGGCTTGTCACTGAAGCTTTCTTT.